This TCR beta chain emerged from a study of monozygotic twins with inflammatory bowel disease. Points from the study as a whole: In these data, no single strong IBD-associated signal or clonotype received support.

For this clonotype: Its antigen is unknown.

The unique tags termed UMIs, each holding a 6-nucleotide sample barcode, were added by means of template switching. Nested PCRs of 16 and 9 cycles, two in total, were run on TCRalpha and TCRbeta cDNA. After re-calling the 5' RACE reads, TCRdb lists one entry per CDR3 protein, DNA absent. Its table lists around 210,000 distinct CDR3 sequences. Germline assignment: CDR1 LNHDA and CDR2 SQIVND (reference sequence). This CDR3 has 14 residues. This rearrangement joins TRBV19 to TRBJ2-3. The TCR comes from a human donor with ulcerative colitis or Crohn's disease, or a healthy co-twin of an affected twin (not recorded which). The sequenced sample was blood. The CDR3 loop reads CASSIGFSTDTQYF.